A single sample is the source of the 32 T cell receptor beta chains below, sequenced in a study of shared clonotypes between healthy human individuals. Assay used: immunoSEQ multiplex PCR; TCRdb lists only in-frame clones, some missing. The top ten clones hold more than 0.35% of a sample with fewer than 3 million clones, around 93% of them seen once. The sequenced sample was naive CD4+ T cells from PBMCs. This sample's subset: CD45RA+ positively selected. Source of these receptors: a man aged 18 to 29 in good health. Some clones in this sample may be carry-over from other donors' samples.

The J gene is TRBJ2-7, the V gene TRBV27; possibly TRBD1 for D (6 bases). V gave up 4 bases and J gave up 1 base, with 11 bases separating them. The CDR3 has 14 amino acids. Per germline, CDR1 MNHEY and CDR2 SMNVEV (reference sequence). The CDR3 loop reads CASSSPGHSYEQYF. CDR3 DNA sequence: TGTGCCAGCAGTTCCCCGGGACATTCCTACGAGCAGTACTTC.

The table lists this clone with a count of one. In DNA form, the CDR3 reads TGTGCCAGCAGCCAAGATGTCCGGACGGCGGGCGACTATGGCTACACCTTC. It is translated as CASSQDVRTAGDYGYTF. This chain links TRBV4-2 with TRBJ1-2, with D unresolved. V lost 0 bases to trimming and J lost 3 bases, with 17 bases between them. The CDR3 runs 17 residues. In germline, CDR1 is LGHNA, CDR2 YNFKEQ.

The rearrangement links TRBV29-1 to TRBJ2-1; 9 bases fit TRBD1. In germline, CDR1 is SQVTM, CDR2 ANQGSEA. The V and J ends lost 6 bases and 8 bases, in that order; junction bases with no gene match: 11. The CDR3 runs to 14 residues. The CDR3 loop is CSVSGTGQLDEQFF. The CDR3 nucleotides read TGCAGCGTGTCCGGGACAGGGCAGTTGGATGAGCAGTTCTTC.

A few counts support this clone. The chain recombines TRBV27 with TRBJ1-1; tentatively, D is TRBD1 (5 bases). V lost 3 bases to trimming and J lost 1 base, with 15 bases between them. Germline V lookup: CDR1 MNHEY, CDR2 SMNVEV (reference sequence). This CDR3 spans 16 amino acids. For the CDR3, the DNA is TGTGCCAGCAGTTTGAAGGGCAGGGCCTCGAACACTGAAGCTTTCTTT. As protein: CASSLKGRASNTEAFF.

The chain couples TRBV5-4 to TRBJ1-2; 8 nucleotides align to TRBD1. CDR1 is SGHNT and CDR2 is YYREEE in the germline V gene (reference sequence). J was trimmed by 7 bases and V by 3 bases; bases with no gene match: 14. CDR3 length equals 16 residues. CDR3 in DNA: TGTGCCAGCAGCTCACCCGGACAGGGACCGGGCTTTGGCTACACCTTC. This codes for CASSSPGQGPGFGYTF.

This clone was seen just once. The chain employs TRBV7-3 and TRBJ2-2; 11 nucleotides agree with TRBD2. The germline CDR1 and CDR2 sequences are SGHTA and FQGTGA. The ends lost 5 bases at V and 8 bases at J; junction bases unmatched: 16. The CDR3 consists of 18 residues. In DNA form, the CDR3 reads TGTGCCAGCAGCACCCCCCCGGGACCCGGGACTAGCGGAGGGGAGCTGTTTTTT. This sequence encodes CASSTPPGPGTSGGELFF.

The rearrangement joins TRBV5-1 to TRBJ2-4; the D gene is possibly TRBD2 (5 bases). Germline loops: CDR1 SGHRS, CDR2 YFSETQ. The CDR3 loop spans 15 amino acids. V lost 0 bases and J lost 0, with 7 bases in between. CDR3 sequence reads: CASSLGEIAKNIQYF. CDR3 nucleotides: TGCGCCAGCAGCTTGGGGGAGATAGCCAAAAACATTCAGTACTTC. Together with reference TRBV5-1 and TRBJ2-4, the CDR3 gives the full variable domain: KAGVTQTPRYLIKTRGQQVTLSCSPISGHRSVSWYQQTPGQGLQFLFEYFSETQRNKGNFPGRFSGRQFSNSRSEMNVSTLELGDSALYLCASSLGEIAKNIQYFGAGTRLSVL.

This chain's CDR3 is CASRRLAGGDNEQFF. CDR3 bases: TGTGCCAGCAGACGGCTAGCGGGAGGGGACAATGAGCAGTTCTTC. This sequence joins TRBV11-2 and TRBJ2-1; 12 bases are a match to TRBD2. V trimming: 6 bases; J trimming: 5 bases; junction bases outside the gene matches: 5. The CDR3 runs 15 residues. The V gene's germline CDR1 is SGHAT and CDR2 FQNNGV. Filled out from reference TRBV11-2 and TRBJ2-1, the complete variable domain reads EAGVAQSPRYKIIEKRQSVAFWCNPISGHATLYWYQQILGQGPKLLIQFQNNGVVDDSQLPKDRFSAERLKGVDSTLKIQPAKLEDSAVYLCASRRLAGGDNEQFFGPGTRLTVL.

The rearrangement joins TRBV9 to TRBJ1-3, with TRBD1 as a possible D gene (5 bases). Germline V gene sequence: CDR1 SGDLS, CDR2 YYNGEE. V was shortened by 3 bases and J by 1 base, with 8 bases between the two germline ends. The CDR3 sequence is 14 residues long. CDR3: CASSGTLSGNTIYF. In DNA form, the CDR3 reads TGTGCCAGCAGCGGGACATTATCTGGAAACACCATATATTTT.

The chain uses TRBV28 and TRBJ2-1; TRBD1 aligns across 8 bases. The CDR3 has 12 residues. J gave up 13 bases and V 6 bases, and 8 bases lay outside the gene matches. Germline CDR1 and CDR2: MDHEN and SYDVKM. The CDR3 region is CASRSRDRRQFF. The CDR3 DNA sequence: TGTGCCAGCAGGTCCCGGGACAGGAGACAGTTCTTC.

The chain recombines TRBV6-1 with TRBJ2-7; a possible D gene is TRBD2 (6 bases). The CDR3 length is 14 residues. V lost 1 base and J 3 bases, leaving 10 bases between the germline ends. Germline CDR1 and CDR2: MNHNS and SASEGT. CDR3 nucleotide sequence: TGTGCCAGCAGTGAAGTGGGGGGAATCTACGAGCAGTACTTC. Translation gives CASSEVGGIYEQYF.

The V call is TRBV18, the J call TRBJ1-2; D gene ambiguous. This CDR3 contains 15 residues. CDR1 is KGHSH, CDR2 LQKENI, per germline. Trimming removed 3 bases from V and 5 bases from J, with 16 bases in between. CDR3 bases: TGTGCCAGCTCACCCCGGTGGACGGCAGAGTATGGCTACACCTTC. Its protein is CASSPRWTAEYGYTF.

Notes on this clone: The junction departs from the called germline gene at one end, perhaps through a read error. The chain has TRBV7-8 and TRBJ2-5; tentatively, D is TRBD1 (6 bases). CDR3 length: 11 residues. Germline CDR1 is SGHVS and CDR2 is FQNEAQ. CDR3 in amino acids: CSALQGETQYF. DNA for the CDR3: TGCAGCGCCCTCCAGGGGGAGACCCAGTACTTC.

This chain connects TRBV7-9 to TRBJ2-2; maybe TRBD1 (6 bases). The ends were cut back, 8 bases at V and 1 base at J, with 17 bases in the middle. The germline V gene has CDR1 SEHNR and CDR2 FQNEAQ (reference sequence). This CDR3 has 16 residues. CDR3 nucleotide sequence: TGTGCCAGCCGCGGAGCCCAGGGGTTGAACACCGGGGAGCTGTTTTTT. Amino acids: CASRGAQGLNTGELFF.

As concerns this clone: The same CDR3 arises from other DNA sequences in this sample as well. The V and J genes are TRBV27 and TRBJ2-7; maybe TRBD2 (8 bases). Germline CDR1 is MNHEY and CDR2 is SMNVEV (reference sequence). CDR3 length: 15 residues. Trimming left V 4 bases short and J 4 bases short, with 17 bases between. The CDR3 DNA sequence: TGTGCCAGCAGTTCCTGGACAGGCGGGGGGTACGAGCAGTACTTC. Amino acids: CASSSWTGGGYEQYF.

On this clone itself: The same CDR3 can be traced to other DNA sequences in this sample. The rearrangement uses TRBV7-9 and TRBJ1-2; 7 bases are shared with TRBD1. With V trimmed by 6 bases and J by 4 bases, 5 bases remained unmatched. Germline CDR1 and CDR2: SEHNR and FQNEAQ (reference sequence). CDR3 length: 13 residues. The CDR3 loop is CASSLGGPYGYTF. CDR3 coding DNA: TGTGCCAGCAGTCTAGGGGGCCCCTATGGCTACACCTTC.

The CDR3 reads CSAREYRDAFF. The CDR3 coding sequence is TGCAGTGCTAGAGAGTACAGGGACGCTTTCTTT. The J gene is TRBJ1-1, the V gene TRBV20-1; a weak D match, TRBD1 (6 bases). Germline-derived CDR1 and CDR2 are DFQATT and SNEGSKA (reference sequence). CDR3 size: 11 residues. Trimming took 0 bases from V and 11 from J, leaving 10 bases between them.

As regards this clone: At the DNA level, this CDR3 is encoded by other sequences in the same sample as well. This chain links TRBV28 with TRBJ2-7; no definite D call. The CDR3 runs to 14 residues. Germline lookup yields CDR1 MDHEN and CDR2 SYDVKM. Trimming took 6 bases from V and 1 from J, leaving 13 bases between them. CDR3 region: CASSPRRQSYEQYF. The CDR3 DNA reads TGTGCCAGCAGCCCTCGCCGTCAATCCTACGAGCAGTACTTC. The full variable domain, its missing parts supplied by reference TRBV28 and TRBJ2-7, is DVKVTQSSRYLVKRTGEKVFLECVQDMDHENMFWYRQDPGLGLRLIYFSYDVKMKEKGDIPEGYSVSREKKERFSLILESASTNQTSMYLCASSPRRQSYEQYFGPGTRLTVT.

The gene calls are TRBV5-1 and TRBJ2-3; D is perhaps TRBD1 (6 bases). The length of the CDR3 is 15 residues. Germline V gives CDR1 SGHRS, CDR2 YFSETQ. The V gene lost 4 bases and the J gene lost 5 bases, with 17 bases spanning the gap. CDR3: CASSLNLRGEDTQYF. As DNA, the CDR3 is TGCGCCAGCAGCCTTAACCTCAGGGGTGAAGATACGCAGTATTTT.

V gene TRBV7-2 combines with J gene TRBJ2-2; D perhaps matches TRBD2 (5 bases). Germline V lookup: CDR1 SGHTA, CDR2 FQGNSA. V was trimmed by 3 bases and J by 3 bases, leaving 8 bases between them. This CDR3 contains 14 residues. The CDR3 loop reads CASSLGVHTGELFF. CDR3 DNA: TGTGCCAGCAGCTTGGGAGTTCACACCGGGGAGCTGTTTTTT.

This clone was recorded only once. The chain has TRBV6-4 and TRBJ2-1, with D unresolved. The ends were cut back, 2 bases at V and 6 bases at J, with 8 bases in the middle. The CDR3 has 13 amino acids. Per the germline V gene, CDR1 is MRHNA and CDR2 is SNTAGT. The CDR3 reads CASSDRPSNEQFF. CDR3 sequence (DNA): TGTGCCAGCAGTGACCGCCCATCCAATGAGCAGTTCTTC.

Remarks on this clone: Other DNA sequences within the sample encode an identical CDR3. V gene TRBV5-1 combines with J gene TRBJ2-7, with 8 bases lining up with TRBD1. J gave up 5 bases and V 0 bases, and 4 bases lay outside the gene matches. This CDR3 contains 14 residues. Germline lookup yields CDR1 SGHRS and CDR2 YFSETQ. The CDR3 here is CASSLGQGADEQYF. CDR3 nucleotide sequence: TGCGCCAGCAGCTTGGGGCAGGGGGCCGACGAGCAGTACTTC.

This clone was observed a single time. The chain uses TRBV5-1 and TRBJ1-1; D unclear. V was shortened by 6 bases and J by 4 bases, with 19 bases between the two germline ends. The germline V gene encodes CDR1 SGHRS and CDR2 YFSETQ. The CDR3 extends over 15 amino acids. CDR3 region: CASTIKGPEFTEAFF. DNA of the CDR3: TGCGCCAGCACGATAAAGGGCCCAGAATTCACTGAAGCTTTCTTT.

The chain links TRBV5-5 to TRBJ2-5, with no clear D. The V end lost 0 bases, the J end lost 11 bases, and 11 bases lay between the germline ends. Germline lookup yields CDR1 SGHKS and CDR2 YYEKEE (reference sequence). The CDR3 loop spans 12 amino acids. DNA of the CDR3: TGTGCCAGCAGCTTGGCCGCTGCACGTCAGTACTTC. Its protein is CASSLAAARQYF.

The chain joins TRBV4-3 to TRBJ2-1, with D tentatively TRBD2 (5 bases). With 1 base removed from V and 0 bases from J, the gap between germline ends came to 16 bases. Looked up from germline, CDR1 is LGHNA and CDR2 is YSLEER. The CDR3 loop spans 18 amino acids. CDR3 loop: CASSQALWTASSYNEQFF. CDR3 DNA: TGCGCCAGCAGCCAAGCCCTTTGGACTGCGAGCTCCTACAATGAGCAGTTCTTC.

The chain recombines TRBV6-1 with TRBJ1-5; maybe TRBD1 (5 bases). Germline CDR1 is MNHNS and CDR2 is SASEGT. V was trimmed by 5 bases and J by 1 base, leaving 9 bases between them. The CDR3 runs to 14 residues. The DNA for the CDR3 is TGTGCCAGCAGTCAGGGTCCCAGCAATCAGCCCCAGCATTTT. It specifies CASSQGPSNQPQHF.

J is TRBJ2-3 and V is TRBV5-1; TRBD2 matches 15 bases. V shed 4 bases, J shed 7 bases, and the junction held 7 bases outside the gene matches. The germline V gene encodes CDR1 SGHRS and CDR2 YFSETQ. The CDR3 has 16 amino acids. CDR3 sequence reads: CASSTGLAGGDNTQYF. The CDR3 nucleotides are TGCGCCAGCAGCACGGGACTAGCGGGAGGAGACAATACGCAGTATTTT.

CDR3 DNA: TGTGCCAGCGTGGGACAGGGGTACAATGAGCAGTTCTTC. This encodes CASVGQGYNEQFF. V usage is TRBV28 and J usage is TRBJ2-1; TRBD1 aligns across 10 bases. With V trimmed by 8 bases and J by 4 bases, 2 bases remained unmatched. Looked up from germline, CDR1 is MDHEN and CDR2 is SYDVKM. The CDR3 runs to 13 residues.

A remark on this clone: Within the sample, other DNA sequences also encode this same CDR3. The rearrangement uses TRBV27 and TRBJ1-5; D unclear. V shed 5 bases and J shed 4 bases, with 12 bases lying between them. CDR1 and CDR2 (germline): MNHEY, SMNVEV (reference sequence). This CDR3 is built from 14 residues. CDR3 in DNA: TGTGCCAGCAGTCCCGGACGGGGTAATCAGCCCCAGCATTTT. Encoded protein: CASSPGRGNQPQHF.

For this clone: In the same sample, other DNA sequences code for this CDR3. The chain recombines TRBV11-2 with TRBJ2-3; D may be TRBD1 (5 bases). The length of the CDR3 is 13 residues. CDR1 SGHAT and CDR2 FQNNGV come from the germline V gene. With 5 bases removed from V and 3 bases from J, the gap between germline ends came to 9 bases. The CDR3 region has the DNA TGTGCCAGCAGCCCCCAGGGAACAGATACGCAGTATTTT. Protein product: CASSPQGTDTQYF.

The CDR3 nucleotides read TGCGCCAGCACGTTTACAGGGTCAGACGAGCAGTACTTC. It codes for CASTFTGSDEQYF. The chain carries TRBV5-1 and TRBJ2-7; possibly TRBD1 for D (6 bases). The CDR3 contains 13 residues. CDR1 is SGHRS, CDR2 YFSETQ, per germline. With 6 bases removed from V and 5 bases from J, the gap between germline ends came to 15 bases.

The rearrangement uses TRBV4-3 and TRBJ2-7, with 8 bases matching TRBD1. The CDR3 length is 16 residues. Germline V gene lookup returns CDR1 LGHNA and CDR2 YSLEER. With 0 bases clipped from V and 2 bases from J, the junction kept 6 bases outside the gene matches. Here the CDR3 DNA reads TGCGCCAGCAGCCAAGACCCCAGACAGGGGCCCTACGAGCAGTACTTC. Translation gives CASSQDPRQGPYEQYF.